These T cell receptor beta chains were read from a single sample in a study of blood T cell repertoires in COVID-19. The repertoire was sequenced with immunoSEQ multiplex PCR; TCRdb's copy has only in-frame clones and lacks some. The data show more than 45,000 clones, 60% to 85% seen once. The material sequenced was peripheral blood. The receptors here all came from a human donor in a cohort sampled during active COVID-19. Both conserved end residues are part of each CDR3. The order of the fields is J gene, V gene, clone size, D gene, CDR3 DNA, CDR3 protein. D genes are given only for firm matches. Clone size is not always given. Where it is, it says once, few, many or a class for expanded clones.

>TRBJ2-7|TRBV19|few|TRBD1
TGTGCCAGTGCCCCAATCCGGGACAGTCCCGTGGGGGAGCAGTACTTC
CASAPIRDSPVGEQYF
>TRBJ2-7|TRBV6-5|-|-
TGTGCCAGCAGTTACGACGGGCAGGGGTCCTACGAGCAGTACTTC
CASSYDGQGSYEQYF
>TRBJ2-7|TRBV9|-|-
TGTGCCAGCAGCGTAGGAACAGGGAACTACGAGCAGTACTTC
CASSVGTGNYEQYF
>TRBJ2-7|TRBV21-1|-|-
TGTGCCAGCAGCACCCGGACAGGGGGTCCCCACTCCTACGAGCAGTACTTC
CASSTRTGGPHSYEQYF
>TRBJ2-7|TRBV27|-|-
TGTGCCAGCACCACCACTTACTCTACTAGTCTCTACGAGCAGTACTTC
CASTTTYSTSLYEQYF
>TRBJ2-7|TRBV11-2|few|TRBD2
TGTGCCAGCAGCTTAGATGAGGGAGGGGACGAGCAGTACTTC
CASSLDEGGDEQYF
>TRBJ1-6|TRBV19|-|-
TGTGCCAGTAGTCAGGGCGTGAATTCACCCCTCCACTTT
CASSQGVNSPLHF
>TRBJ2-7|TRBV3-1/TRBV3-2|-|-
TGTGCCAGCAGCCAAGCCGGAGTTGGGTCCTACGAGCAGTACTTC
CASSQAGVGSYEQYF
>TRBJ2-3|TRBV5-1|-|TRBD1
TGCGCCAGCAGCTTGGCTCCCGACAGGGGCACAGATACGCAGTATTTT
CASSLAPDRGTDTQYF
>TRBJ1-4|TRBV9|-|-
TGTGCCAGCAGTGGGCAGGGTGTTAATGAAAAACTGTTTTTT
CASSGQGVNEKLFF
>TRBJ2-7|TRBV5-6|-|-
TGTGCCAGCAGCTTGGCCCAGGGTCATCGGCAGTACTTC
CASSLAQGHRQYF
>TRBJ2-7|TRBV19|-|TRBD2
TGTGCCAGTAGTATTGGACTAGCGGGAGGGCCAGCCTACGAGCAGTACTTC
CASSIGLAGGPAYEQYF
>TRBJ1-2|TRBV5-1|-|TRBD1
TGCGCCAGCAGCTTGGAGGGACAGGGGGCTTTCTATGGCTACACCTTC
CASSLEGQGAFYGYTF
>TRBJ2-7|TRBV12-3/TRBV12-4|-|-
TGTGCCAGCAGTTTTCATTACGAGCAGTACTTC
CASSFHYEQYF
>TRBJ2-7|TRBV3-1/TRBV3-2|-|-
TGTGCCAGCAGCCAACTTTCAGGGCCCTACGAGCAGTACTTC
CASSQLSGPYEQYF
>TRBJ1-1|TRBV2|-|TRBD1
TGTGCCAGCAGTGAGGGGACAGGCAGGACTGAAGCTTTCTTT
CASSEGTGRTEAFF
>TRBJ1-5|TRBV6-2/TRBV6-3|-|-
TGTGCCAGCAGTTACTCGCAGGGAAGGCCCCAGCATTTT
CASSYSQGRPQHF
>TRBJ2-1|TRBV7-9|-|TRBD2
TGTGCCAGCAGCTTTCGGACTAGCGGGGGGAACAATGAGCAGTTCTTC
CASSFRTSGGNNEQFF
>TRBJ2-7|TRBV15|-|TRBD1
TGTGCCACCAGCAGAGAAGGGGGCCCTCAATACGAGCAGTACTTC
CATSREGGPQYEQYF
>TRBJ2-1|TRBV3-1/TRBV3-2|once|TRBD2
TGTGCCAGCAGCCAAGTCCAGCGGGAGGACTGCAATGAGCAGTTCTTC
CASSQVQREDCNEQFF
>TRBJ1-2|TRBV9|-|TRBD1
TGTGCCAGCAGCGTCAAGGGACAGGGGGCTGAGAACTATGGCTACACCTTC
CASSVKGQGAENYGYTF
>TRBJ2-7|TRBV4-1|few|-
TGCGCCAGCAGCCAAGTTCGGGGAGGCTACGAGCAGTACTTC
CASSQVRGGYEQYF
>TRBJ1-2|TRBV28|-|-
TGTGCCAGCAGTGAACAGGGTAGGAAGAACTATGGCTACACCTTC
CASSEQGRKNYGYTF
>TRBJ2-7|TRBV11-2|-|-
TGTGCCAGCAGCTTAGGGCACAGCTCCTACGAGCAGTACTTC
CASSLGHSSYEQYF
>TRBJ1-1|TRBV7-3|-|-
TGTGCCAGCAGCTTTGGGGGCGTAAACACTGAAGCTTTCTTT
CASSFGGVNTEAFF
>TRBJ2-1|TRBV10-2|-|-
TGCGCCAGCAGTGAGAGGGTTAGCGGAACCTCCTACAATGAGCAGTTCTTC
CASSERVSGTSYNEQFF
>TRBJ2-7|TRBV10-1|-|TRBD1
TGCGCCAGCAGTGTATCCGGGACAGGGAAACCCTACGAGCAGTACTTC
CASSVSGTGKPYEQYF
>TRBJ1-3|TRBV4-1|once|-
TGCGCCAGCAGCCAAGGTCCAGGTTACGGGGGGACCGGAAACACCATATATTTT
CASSQGPGYGGTGNTIYF
>TRBJ1-6|TRBV2|few|-
TGTGCCAGCACTTCGGAGGGCCGAAGCTCCTATAATTCACCCCTCCACTTT
CASTSEGRSSYNSPLHF
>TRBJ2-3|TRBV6-4|-|TRBD2
TGTGCCAGCAGTGACCACGGGGGGAGAGATACGCAGTATTTT
CASSDHGGRDTQYF
>TRBJ1-6|TRBV5-1|-|TRBD1
TGCGCCAGCAGCCCAGGGACAGGGGTTACGGGGTCGGCACCCCTCCACTTT
CASSPGTGVTGSAPLHF
>TRBJ2-7|TRBV4-3|-|TRBD2
TGCGCCAGCAGCCTCAATGCGCCCCTCGGGGGGAGTTCCCACGAGCAGTACTTC
CASSLNAPLGGSSHEQYF
>TRBJ1-6|TRBV7-2|-|-
TGTGCCAGCAGCTTAGTGGGCAGTAACTATAATTCACCCCTCCACTTT
CASSLVGSNYNSPLHF
>TRBJ2-7|TRBV12-3/TRBV12-4|-|-
TGTGCCAGCAGCCTAAGGGACAAGCAGTACTTC
CASSLRDKQYF
>TRBJ1-4|TRBV28|-|TRBD1
TGTGCCAGCAGTCCAGGGACAGGTAGCATTTTT
CASSPGTGSIF
>TRBJ1-1|TRBV7-6|few|TRBD1
TGTGCCAGCAGCTTGGGGAACAGGGGAAACACTGAAGCTTTCTTT
CASSLGNRGNTEAFF
>TRBJ2-5|TRBV2|-|TRBD1
TGTGCCAGCAGCCGCGACAGGGGGCAACGGGAGACCCAGTACTTC
CASSRDRGQRETQYF
>TRBJ1-5|TRBV28|-|TRBD1
TGTGCCAGCAGTTTAGAGGAGGGGGCTGGGCAGCCCCAGCATTTT
CASSLEEGAGQPQHF
>TRBJ1-6|TRBV6-6|few|TRBD1
TGTGCCAGCAGTTACCGGACAGGGTGGAATTCACCCCTCCACTTT
CASSYRTGWNSPLHF
>TRBJ2-7|TRBV10-3|-|TRBD1
TGTGCCATCAAGGGACAGGGGAACCCCTACGAGCAGTACTTC
CAIKGQGNPYEQYF
>TRBJ1-2|TRBV30|once|-
TGTGCTGGAGAAAAGAGACCAGGGGATGACTACAGCTACACCTTC
CAGEKRPGDDYSYTF
>TRBJ2-7|TRBV10-3|-|TRBD1
TGTGCCATCAGTGACCGGACAGGGGGCGTCTACGAGCAGTACTTC
CAISDRTGGVYEQYF
>TRBJ1-6|TRBV9|-|TRBD1
TGTGCCAGCAGCCCAGAACCGGGACAGGGGTTTTTTAGGTCACCCCTCCACTTT
CASSPEPGQGFFRSPLHF
>TRBJ1-3|TRBV11-2|-|TRBD1
TGTGCCAGCAGCCCGGGACAGGGGGCGTCAGGAAACACCATATATTTT
CASSPGQGASGNTIYF
>TRBJ2-4|TRBV19|once|TRBD1
TGTGCCAGTAGTGGACAGGGAACCAAAAACATTCAGTACTTC
CASSGQGTKNIQYF
>TRBJ2-1|TRBV29-1|-|TRBD2
TGCAGCGTTGAACTAGCGGGGTTTCCCTCCTACAATGAGCAGTTCTTC
CSVELAGFPSYNEQFF
>TRBJ1-1|TRBV4-1|few|-
TGCGCCAGCAGCCACCTTAGACAGACGAACACTGAAGCTTTCTTT
CASSHLRQTNTEAFF
>TRBJ1-1|TRBV19|-|-
TGTGCCAGCGACCGGGGGGGGTCGGCTGAAGCTTTCTTT
CASDRGGSAEAFF